The TCR beta chain described here comes from a study of T-cell reconstitution after alpha-beta-depleted transplantation in children. The study, taken as a whole, reports: In patients about two months after transplant, alpha-beta T cells reportedly arose from several hundred expanded graft clones. Newly generated T cells supplied most T-cell counts and diversity one year post-transplant. Day-60 TCRbeta diversity that was high in some patients was derived from surviving recipient T cells and thymic progenitors.

Preparation of the TCRbeta library involved a method that used unique molecular identifiers. Using its own MiXCR run on the PCR reads, TCRdb lists one record per CDR3 protein. Counted here are 500,000 to 600,000 distinct CDR3 sequences, more than 20% occurring once; the ten biggest clones make up around 36%. Trimming took 1 base from V and 2 from J, leaving 12 bases between them. The CDR3 spans 16 residues. The germline CDR1 and CDR2 sequences are SEHNR and FQNEAQ (reference sequence). A few counts support this clonotype. As yet, its antigen is unknown. This sequence joins TRBV7-9 and TRBJ1-3; tentative D call: TRBD1 (6 bases). The sequence came from a boy in the first two years of life with Wiskott-Aldrich syndrome, due to receive a stem cell transplant. Here the sequenced sample was PBMCs, taken before TCRalphabeta/CD19-depleted stem cell transplant. The CDR3 bases are TGTGCCAGCAGCTTAGACAGGGTCGATCCTGGAAACACCATATATTTT. Amino acids: CASSLDRVDPGNTIYF.